This T cell receptor (beta chain) was sequenced for a study of cytomegalovirus exposure and HLA in healthy donors. With respect to this clone: Its antigen is undetermined.

The study's findings and limits: A missense variant in DCLRE1C was later tied to TCR beta V- and J-gene trimming. A prior analysis recorded that most TCR beta V segments were productive about 90% or about 30% of the time. It was reported in a later analysis that an Asian-associated ancestry cluster showed fewer N-insertions than the roughly 670-donor mean. Only CMV serostatus was available as immune exposure information.

The PCR was carried out with 60 Vbeta primers and 13 Jbeta primers. Assay: immunoSEQ multiplex PCR; the TCRdb copy retains only in-frame clones and omits some. Seen in this sample are around 50,000 clones; the ten most common clones hold 6% to 7%. The CDR3 length is 16 residues. Trimming took off 0 bases at V and 7 bases at J, with 18 bases between the two ends. Germline V CDR1 and CDR2: MNHNY, SVGAGI (reference sequence). The chain carries TRBV6-6 and TRBJ2-5, with a tentative D call TRBD2 (5 bases). The TCR was taken from a male donor in good health and CMV-seropositive. Sequenced sample: PBMCs. The CDR3 region has the DNA TGTGCCAGCAGTTACTCAGCCCCCGCGGCCGGAGGGACCCAGTACTTC. It translates to CASSYSAPAAGGTQYF.